Only one count was recorded for the clone carrying this T cell receptor beta chain. Its antigen is unknown. This entry is derived from a study of cytomegalovirus exposure and HLA in healthy donors. Overall study: A prior analysis found around 110 million unique TCR beta sequences from around 200 million T cells. Assignment to the Caucasian-associated ancestry cluster applied to approximately 80% of the approximately 400 genotyped donors. Study-wide results and caveats: Roughly uniform sequencing depth across donors was assumed, possibly incorrectly.

The study ran its PCR with 60 Vbeta and 13 Jbeta primers. Original processing methods: There were 80 million to 95 million unique TCR beta chains by a later count, and approximately 11 million of them were shared. Assay: immunoSEQ multiplex PCR; the TCRdb copy retains only in-frame clones and omits some. That table furnishes V, J and clone size, whereas the DNA furnished D and trimming. The sample contains under 150,000 clones, about four fifths of which appear only once. V was shortened by 5 bases and J by 10 bases, with 15 bases between the two germline ends. CDR3 length: 13 residues. Germline V lookup: CDR1 SGHTA, CDR2 FQGNSA.

The V and J genes are TRBV7-2 and TRBJ2-1, with D unresolved. The sequence derives from a woman younger than 45 in good health and CMV-seronegative. What was sequenced was PBMCs. The CDR3 DNA reads TGTGCCAGCAGCCTGTATCGAGTATGGGAGCAGTTCTTC. Translated, it gives CASSLYRVWEQFF.